This is a list of T cell receptor beta chains from one sample in a study of Ad26.COV2.S vaccination and SARS-CoV-2 variants. Here immunoSEQ multiplex PCR was the method, and the copy in TCRdb shows in-frame clones only, minus some. The table lists roughly 400,000 clones, about nine tenths of them singletons. The source was peripheral blood, collected in a trial of Ad26.COV2.S vaccine versus placebo. All receptors derive from a person aged 18-65 years who received the Ad26.COV2.S COVID-19 vaccine or a placebo. CDR3s include the opening cysteine and the closing phenylalanine or tryptophan.

J | V | length | CDR3
TRBJ2-7 | TRBV7-2 | 17 | CASSLRTSGGAGGEQYF
TRBJ2-2 | TRBV19 | 13 | CASSISVTGELFF
TRBJ2-7 | TRBV7-9 | 15 | CASSLTTGRASEQYF
TRBJ2-3 | TRBV5-1 | 11 | CASSFRDTQYF
TRBJ1-6 | TRBV4-3 | 15 | CASSQMTGPNSPLHF
TRBJ2-7 | TRBV7-2 | 15 | CASSLEWRGPYEQYF
TRBJ2-5 | TRBV21-1 | 13 | CASSKGQRETQYF
TRBJ1-4 | TRBV9 | 15 | CASRTGIATNEKLFF
TRBJ2-5 | TRBV19 | 15 | CASSIDGSRVETQYF
TRBJ1-2 | TRBV7-9 | 12 | CASSYWENGYTF
TRBJ1-1 | TRBV30 | 15 | CAWSIRDRDNTEAFF
TRBJ1-5 | TRBV30 | 15 | CAWSVGRTTGQPQHF
TRBJ2-5 | TRBV25-1 | 14 | CASSKTSGGETQYF
TRBJ2-7 | TRBV4-2 | 18 | CASSQEFGLAGLRYEQYF
TRBJ2-1 | TRBV6-6 | 16 | CASSYPLAGGSNEQFF
TRBJ1-2 | TRBV10-2 | 17 | CASKNRDRAAGNYGYTF
TRBJ1-5 | TRBV2 | 16 | CASSQTGGYSNQPQHF
TRBJ2-7 | TRBV27 | 14 | CASSQAGATYEQYF
TRBJ1-1 | TRBV10-3 | 14 | CAISVAGLNTEAFF
TRBJ1-6 | TRBV27 | 15 | CASSLSAGPLSPLHF
TRBJ1-5 | TRBV6-5 | 13 | CASSYSQGKPQHF
TRBJ2-5 | TRBV10-1 | 14 | CASIPSGAGETQYF
TRBJ1-3 | TRBV11-2 | 16 | CASSLATGYERNTIYF
TRBJ2-5 | TRBV7-9 | 17 | CASSPGDRGLFQETQYF
TRBJ2-3 | TRBV2 | 16 | CASSGGTSGGKGTQYF
TRBJ1-2 | TRBV9 | 15 | CASSAGGTLNYGYTF
TRBJ2-7 | TRBV9 | 15 | CASSASVGEPYEQYF
TRBJ2-3 | TRBV4-3 | 19 | CASSQVPTGGDLGTDTQYF
TRBJ2-3 | TRBV7-8 | 14 | CASSQAETTDTQYF
TRBJ2-1 | TRBV10-1 | 15 | CASSGLAGGPDEQFF
TRBJ2-7 | TRBV7-2 | 15 | CASSLDGRLNYEQYF
TRBJ2-1 | TRBV21-1 | 17 | CASTASGGRSVYNEQFF
TRBJ2-5 | TRBV18 | 15 | CASSPRGGLQETQYF
TRBJ1-6 | TRBV6-1 | 15 | CASSDQGSYNSPLHF
TRBJ1-2 | TRBV7-9 | 15 | CASGDINRVRYGYTF
TRBJ2-2 | TRBV30 | 16 | CAWSVRLFLDPGELFF
TRBJ2-1 | TRBV7-9 | 14 | CASSLGFSVNEQFF
TRBJ2-1 | TRBV29-1 | 14 | CSVQARTGFHEQFF
TRBJ2-7 | TRBV25-1 | 15 | CASSSVFSDSYEQYF